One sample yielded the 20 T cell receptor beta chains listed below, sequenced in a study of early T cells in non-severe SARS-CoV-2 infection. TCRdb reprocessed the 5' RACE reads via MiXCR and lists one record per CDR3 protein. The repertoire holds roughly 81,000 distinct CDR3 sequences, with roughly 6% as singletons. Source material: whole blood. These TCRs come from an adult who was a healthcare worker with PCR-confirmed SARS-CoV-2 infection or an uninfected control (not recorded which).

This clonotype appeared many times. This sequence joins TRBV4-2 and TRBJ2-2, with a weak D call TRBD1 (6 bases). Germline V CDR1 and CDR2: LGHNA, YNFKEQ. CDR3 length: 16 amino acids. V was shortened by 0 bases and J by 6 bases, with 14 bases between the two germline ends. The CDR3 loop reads CASSQDQGIVAGELFF. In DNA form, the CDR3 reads TGTGCCAGCAGCCAAGACCAGGGGATTGTTGCCGGGGAGCTGTTTTTT.

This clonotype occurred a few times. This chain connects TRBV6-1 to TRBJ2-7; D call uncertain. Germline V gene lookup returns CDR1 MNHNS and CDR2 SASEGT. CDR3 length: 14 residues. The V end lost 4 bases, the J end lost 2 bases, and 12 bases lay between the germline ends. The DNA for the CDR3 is TGTGCCAGCAGTGTCTACTTCGCTACCTACGAGCAGTACTTC. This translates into CASSVYFATYEQYF.

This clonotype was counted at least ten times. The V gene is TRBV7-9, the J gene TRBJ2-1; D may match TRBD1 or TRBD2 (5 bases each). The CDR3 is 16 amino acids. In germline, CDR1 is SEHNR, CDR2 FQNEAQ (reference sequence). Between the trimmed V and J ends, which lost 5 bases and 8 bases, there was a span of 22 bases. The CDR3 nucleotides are TGTGCCAGCAGCCAGGGTTCTAGCACTCCCGGGTATGAGCAGTTCTTC. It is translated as CASSQGSSTPGYEQFF.

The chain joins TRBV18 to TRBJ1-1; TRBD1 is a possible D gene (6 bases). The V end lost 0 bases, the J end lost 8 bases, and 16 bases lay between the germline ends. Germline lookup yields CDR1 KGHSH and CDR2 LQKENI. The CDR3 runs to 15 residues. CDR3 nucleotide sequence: TGTGCCAGCTCACCACCGACAGGAGGGGTAACAGAAGCTTTCTTT. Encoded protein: CASSPPTGGVTEAFF.

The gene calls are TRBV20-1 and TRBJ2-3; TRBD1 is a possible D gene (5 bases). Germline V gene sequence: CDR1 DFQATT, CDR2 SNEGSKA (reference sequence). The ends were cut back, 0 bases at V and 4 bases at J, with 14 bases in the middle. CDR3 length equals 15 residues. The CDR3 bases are TGCAGTGCTAGAGATCTAGGAGTAGGGGCAGATACGCAGTATTTT. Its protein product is CSARDLGVGADTQYF.

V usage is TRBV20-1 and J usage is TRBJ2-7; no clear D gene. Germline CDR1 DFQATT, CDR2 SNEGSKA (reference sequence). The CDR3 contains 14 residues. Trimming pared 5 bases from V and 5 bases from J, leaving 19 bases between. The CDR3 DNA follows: TGCAGTGCTCTCCTGGACGGCGGCGTCCACGAGCAGTACTTC. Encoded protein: CSALLDGGVHEQYF.

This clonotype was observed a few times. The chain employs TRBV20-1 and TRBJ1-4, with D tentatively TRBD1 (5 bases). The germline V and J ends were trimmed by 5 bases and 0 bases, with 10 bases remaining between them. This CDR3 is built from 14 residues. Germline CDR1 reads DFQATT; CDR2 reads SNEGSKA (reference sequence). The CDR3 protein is CSASGRTTNEKLFF. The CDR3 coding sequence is TGCAGTGCTTCGGGACGGACAACTAATGAAAAACTGTTTTTT.

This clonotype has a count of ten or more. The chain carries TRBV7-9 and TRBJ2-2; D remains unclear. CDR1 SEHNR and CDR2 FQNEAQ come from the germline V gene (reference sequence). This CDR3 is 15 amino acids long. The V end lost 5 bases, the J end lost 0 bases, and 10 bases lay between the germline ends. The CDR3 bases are TGTGCCAGCAGCCCAGGCCCGCCGAACACCGGGGAGCTGTTTTTT. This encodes CASSPGPPNTGELFF.

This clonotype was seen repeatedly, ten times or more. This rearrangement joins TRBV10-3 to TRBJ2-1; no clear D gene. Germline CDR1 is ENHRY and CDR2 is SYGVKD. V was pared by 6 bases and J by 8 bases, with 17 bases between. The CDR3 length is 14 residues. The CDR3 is CAISKGDPKDEQFF. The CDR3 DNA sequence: TGTGCCATCAGCAAAGGAGACCCTAAGGATGAGCAGTTCTTC.

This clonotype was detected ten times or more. CDR3 DNA: TGCAGTGCCGCGTCCGGGACTACTCTTCGCGAGCAGTACTTC. Amino acid sequence: CSAASGTTLREQYF. The rearrangement links TRBV20-1 to TRBJ2-7; TRBD2 matches at 7 bases. V was pared by 6 bases and J by 6 bases, with 14 bases of the junction left unmatched. Germline CDR1 is DFQATT and CDR2 is SNEGSKA (reference sequence). The CDR3 length is 14 residues.

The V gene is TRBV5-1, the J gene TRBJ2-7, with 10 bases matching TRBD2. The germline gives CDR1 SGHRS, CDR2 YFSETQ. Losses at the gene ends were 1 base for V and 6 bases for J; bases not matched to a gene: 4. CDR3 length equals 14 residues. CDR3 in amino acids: CASSLLASGGEQYF. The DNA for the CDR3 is TGCGCCAGCAGCTTGTTGGCTAGCGGGGGCGAGCAGTACTTC.

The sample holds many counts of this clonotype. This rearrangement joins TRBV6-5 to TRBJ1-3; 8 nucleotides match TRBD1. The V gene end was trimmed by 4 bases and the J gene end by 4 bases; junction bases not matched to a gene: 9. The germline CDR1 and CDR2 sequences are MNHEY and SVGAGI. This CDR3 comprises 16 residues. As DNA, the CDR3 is TGTGCCAGCAGTTCCACGGACAGGGTGGTAGGAAACACCATATATTTT. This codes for CASSSTDRVVGNTIYF.

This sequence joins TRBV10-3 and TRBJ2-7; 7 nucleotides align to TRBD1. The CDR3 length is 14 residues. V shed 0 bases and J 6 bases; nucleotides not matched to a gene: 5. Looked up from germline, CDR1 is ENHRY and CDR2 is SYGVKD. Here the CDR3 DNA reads TGTGCCATCAGTGAGTCGAAGACAGGGAGCGAGCAGTACTTC. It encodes CAISESKTGSEQYF.

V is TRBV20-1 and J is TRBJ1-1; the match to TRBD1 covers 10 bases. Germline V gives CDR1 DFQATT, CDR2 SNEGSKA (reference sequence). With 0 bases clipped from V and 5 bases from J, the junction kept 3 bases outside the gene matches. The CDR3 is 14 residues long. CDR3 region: CSAREDRGPTEAFF. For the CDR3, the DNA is TGCAGTGCTAGAGAAGACAGGGGGCCAACTGAAGCTTTCTTT.

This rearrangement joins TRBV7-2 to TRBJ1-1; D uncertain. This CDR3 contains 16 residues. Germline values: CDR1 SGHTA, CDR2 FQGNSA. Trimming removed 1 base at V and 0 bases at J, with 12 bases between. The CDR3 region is CTSSLGAGPMNTEAFF. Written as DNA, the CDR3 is TGTACCAGCAGCTTAGGGGCAGGACCCATGAACACTGAAGCTTTCTTT.

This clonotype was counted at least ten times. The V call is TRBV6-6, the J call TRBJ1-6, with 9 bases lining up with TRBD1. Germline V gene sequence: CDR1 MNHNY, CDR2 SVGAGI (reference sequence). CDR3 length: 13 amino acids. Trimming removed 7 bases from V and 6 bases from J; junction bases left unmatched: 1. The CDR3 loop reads CASKTGGNSPLHF. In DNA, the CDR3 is TGTGCCAGCAAGACAGGGGGTAATTCACCCCTCCACTTT.

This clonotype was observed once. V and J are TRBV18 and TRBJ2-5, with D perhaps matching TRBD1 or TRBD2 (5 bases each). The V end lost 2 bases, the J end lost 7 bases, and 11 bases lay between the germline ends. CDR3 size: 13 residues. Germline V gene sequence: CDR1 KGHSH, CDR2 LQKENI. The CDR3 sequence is CASSPSGTGTQYF. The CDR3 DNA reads TGTGCCAGCTCACCATCAGGGACGGGGACCCAGTACTTC.

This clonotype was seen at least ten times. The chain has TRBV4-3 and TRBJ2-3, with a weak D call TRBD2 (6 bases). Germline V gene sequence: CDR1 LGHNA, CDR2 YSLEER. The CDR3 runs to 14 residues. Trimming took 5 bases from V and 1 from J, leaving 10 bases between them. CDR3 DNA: TGCGCCAGCAGCGGGGACTCCCGCACAGATACGCAGTATTTT. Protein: CASSGDSRTDTQYF.

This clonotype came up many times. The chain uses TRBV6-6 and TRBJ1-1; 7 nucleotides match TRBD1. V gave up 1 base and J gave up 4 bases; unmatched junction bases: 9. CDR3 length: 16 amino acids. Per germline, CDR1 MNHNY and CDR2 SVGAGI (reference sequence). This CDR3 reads CASSYLGWQGVTEAFF. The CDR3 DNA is TGTGCCAGCAGTTACTTGGGGTGGCAGGGGGTCACTGAAGCTTTCTTT.

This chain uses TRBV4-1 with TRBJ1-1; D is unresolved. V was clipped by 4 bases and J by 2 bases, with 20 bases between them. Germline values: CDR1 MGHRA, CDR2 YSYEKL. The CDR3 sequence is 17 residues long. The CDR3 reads CASSLGWLGQRNTEAFF. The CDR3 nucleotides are TGCGCCAGCAGCCTTGGTTGGTTAGGGCAGCGTAACACTGAAGCTTTCTTT.